This T cell receptor beta chain was sequenced in a study of cytomegalovirus exposure and HLA in healthy donors (dated by TCRdb to about 2017). With respect to the entire study: An earlier analysis of about 530 of the donors reported over 250 Gb of sequence data and around 100 million unique TCR beta sequences obtained from 180 million or so T cells. Rather than drawing on any new phenotypic data, the later analysis identified candidate immune exposures from TCR beta sequences and the way those sequences occurred across donors. Genome-wide SNP genotypes for about three fifths of the roughly 670 donors were used in a later genetic analysis, which treated that subset as a discovery cohort. The study was designed to test whether signatures of past pathogen exposure could be identified by cataloging public T cell receptors. High-throughput TCR immunosequencing, statistical association of individual TCRs with disease status, and machine learning were combined to predict cytomegalovirus infection status. Every discovery cohort repertoire had been produced on one sequencing platform. An early release that covered 640 HLA-typed donors contained about 300 gigabases of sequencing data and some 87 million unique TCR sequences. Among the roughly 400 genotyped donors, around 81% belonged to the genetic ancestry cluster associated with self-reported Caucasian donors. To decide whether each TCR beta V gene segment behaved as functional or pseudogenic, an earlier analysis of approximately 620 of the donors relied on high-throughput TCR beta sequencing. Alongside the repertoire data, information on donor age, sex, ethnicity and CMV serostatus was compiled. The T cell repertoires of several hundred subjects were profiled by immunosequencing and related to cytomegalovirus serostatus. In a later analysis, previously published TCR beta repertoires from 550 to 700 donors were re-analyzed and high-resolution HLA genotyping was added so that TCR occurrence patterns could be studied. The number of typed donors differed by locus: roughly 620-630 for A, B, C, DRB1 and DQB1; 500 to 550 for DQA1; around 580 for DPA1; and 400 to 480 for DPB1. HLA typing included class I and class II loci at four-digit resolution. On average, about 240,000 unique TCR beta nucleotide sequences were sequenced per donor among about 400 genotyped donors of the cohort, with roughly 18% of those sequences being non-productive. About 5 DR-DQ haplotypes were handled as single units for association and clustering, since linkage in the cohort was strong. Along with the approximately 650-subject first cohort, a separate validation cohort of 120 different subjects was used.

With respect to this clone: Its antigen has not been determined. Base quality data are lacking; no much larger clone is found one base away.

The CDR3, cysteine through phenylalanine, is 15 amino acids long. Only CDR3 DNA remains: 45 bases, in frame from the first base. The germline V end is reduced by 0 bases and the J end by 3 bases; junction bases left unmatched: 3. CDR1 and CDR2, looked up from the germline V gene (reference sequence), are LNHDA and SQIVND. To prepare the library, the immunoSEQ multiplex PCR assay was applied. For the multiplex PCR, a mixture combining 60 forward primers for TCR Vbeta segments and 13 reverse primers for TCR Jbeta segments was used. The CDR3 region of rearranged TCR beta genes was amplified from genomic DNA by a multiplex PCR assay. On the Illumina HiSeq System, the amplified TCR beta libraries were sequenced as 87-base-pair reads. In the source study's methods: A later analysis counted about 80 million unique TCR beta chains across the 666 repertoires, and about 10 million of these chains were shared by at least two donors. A nearest-neighbor algorithm error-corrected the raw reads and collapsed the reads into unique sequences, merging closely related sequences to remove PCR and sequencing errors. Alignment of CDR3 sequences to IMGT reference sequences was used to assign V, D and J gene segments. Each retained sequence needed at least a six-nucleotide match to both a V gene segment and a J gene segment. Rearrangements were classified as productive when the CDR3 lacked stop codons and remained in frame with V and J, and all other rearrangements were classified as non-productive. CDR3 was defined according to IMGT convention as the region running from the second conserved V-encoded cysteine to the conserved J-encoded phenylalanine. In an earlier analysis of 550 to 650 of the donors, sequences lacking an unambiguous match to a single V gene segment were excluded. In an earlier analysis of around 600 of the donors, V segments were called functional above 56.7% productive rearrangements and were called segregating when the between-donor standard deviation exceeded 5%. A statistical classification framework was built to diagnose cytomegalovirus status from the catalog of TCR beta chain sequences. V and J gene assignment, in a later analysis, came from comparing TCR nucleotide sequences with IMGT/GENE-DB human TR gene sequences. The TCRdist pipeline was used in a later analysis to assign CDR3 sequences and most-parsimonious VDJ recombination scenarios. In a later analysis, each TCR beta chain was defined by its CDR3 amino acid sequence together with its V-gene family, and reads lacking a unique V-gene family were excluded. As a way to deal with suspected cross-contamination and a sequencing artifact, a later analysis dropped 640 or so nucleotide sequences that were highly shared and had low generation probability. In a later analysis, a clonal expansion index for each public chain was calculated from normalized within-repertoire ranks of inferred template counts. A later analysis computed generation probabilities with a VDJ recombination model fitted to out-of-frame rearrangements, and checked the results against IGoR. Hypergeometric tests were used in a later analysis to score TCR-TCR, TCR-HLA and TCR-CMV co-occurrence, with a repertoire-size bias correction applied to the TCR pairs. False discovery rates were estimated in a later analysis by permuting HLA or CMV assignments 20 times. A later analysis grouped co-occurring TCRs with DBSCAN, adding TCRdist sequence similarity when clustering within HLA-allele-positive subsets. For co-occurrence clustering, repertoires with fewer than 30,000 or more than 120,000 public chains were excluded, along with several repertoires with anomalous nucleotide sharing. Not all clones reach the TCRdb copy of this immuneACCESS table, which keeps in-frame sequences only. Checked studies attribute under half of the gap to unresolved V genes and leave the rest unexplained. V, J and clone size were drawn from that table, and D and trimming were deduced from the DNA. The sample records 100,000 to 150,000 clones, about 68% of which are singletons. 4% of the sample is taken by the ten largest.

The full study reports these points: In a later genetic analysis, a missense DCLRE1C variant was associated with V-gene and J-gene trimming of TCR beta chains, and the association was replicated in an independent cohort. Compared with the roughly 720-donor mean, donors in an Asian-associated ancestry cluster had fewer N-insertions in productive TCRs, according to a later genetic analysis. CMV serostatus was the only immune exposure information available for the cohort. Some IMGT-functional V segments, including TRBV6-2 and TRBV6-3, could not be distinguished by the 87-base-pair reads and were therefore excluded. In a later analysis, TCR association rates were found to vary across HLA loci, with the most associated TCRs seen for DRB1 alleles and the fewest for HLA-C alleles. According to a later analysis, parvovirus B19, influenza, CMV and Epstein-Barr virus appeared linked to several top co-occurrence clusters. When HLA alleles, especially DR and DQ, strongly co-occurred, attributing TCR associations to individual alleles was difficult. Roughly uniform sequencing depth across donors was assumed in presence/absence analyses, although this assumption may not hold. HLA typing was unavailable for some donors at each locus, so association tests used only the typed subset. Correlated functional status among segregating V segments might reflect linkage disequilibrium, but an unknown experimental factor could not be ruled out. In a later analysis, HLA-associated TCR beta chains showed more clonal expansion and lower generation probabilities than non-associated chains that were equally common. Across donors, most TCR sequences were observed very rarely, whereas some public TCRs were present in many individuals. It was suggested by the authors that the approach could potentially be generalized to other disease states and immunological phenotypes. The classifier was reported to diagnose cytomegalovirus status with high specificity and sensitivity in both the original and validation cohorts. Because counts were too low, about 17 rarely observed V segments, including chromosome 9 orphons, were excluded from the earlier analysis of 587 of the donors. According to a later analysis, most CMV-associated TCR beta chains appeared to be HLA-restricted, and the HLA associations seemed to be driven largely by CMV exposure. In a later analysis, some 17,000 TCR beta sequences were associated with specific HLA alleles at a false discovery rate of 0.05. A further reported finding was that TCR beta sequences accurately predicted the HLA-A and HLA-B alleles for most subjects in the first cohort. Broadly in line with IMGT annotations, most TCR beta V segments showed up in productive rearrangements about 87% or about 30% of the time in an earlier analysis of several hundred of the donors. A few of the identified cytomegalovirus-associated TCR beta chains were confirmed in vitro to be specific for cytomegalovirus antigens. In the study, some 160 TCR beta chains were listed as associated with cytomegalovirus. This cohort had only TCR beta chains sequenced, and the lack of alpha or paired-chain data limited which features could be detected. A cluster of highly shared sequence variants was judged likely to represent a technical artifact of the sequencing pipeline.

The cohort consisted of 666 healthy bone marrow donors. At the time of sampling, every cohort member was nominally healthy, though immune exposures that went unrecorded were likely present. The donor tested CMV seropositive and was one of the 289 seropositive cohort members. A peripheral blood sample was provided by each donor, and peripheral blood mononuclear cells were used for TCR beta sequencing. The Qiagen DNeasy Blood Extraction Kit was used to extract genomic DNA from the blood cell samples. The V and J segments used are TRBV19 and TRBJ2-7, with 9 junctional bases fitting TRBD1. The material sequenced was PBMCs. The clonotype originates from a man aged 40-55 years in good health and CMV-seropositive. The nucleotides read TGTGCCAGTAGTATAGACCGGGACAGGGACTACGAGCAGTACTTC. Its amino acids are CASSIDRDRDYEQYF.